These T cell receptor beta chains were read from a single sample in a study of cytomegalovirus exposure and HLA in healthy donors. Some clones are missing from TCRdb's copy, which holds only in-frame ones; the method was immunoSEQ multiplex PCR. In the table there are tens of thousands of clones, around 75% of which are singletons. The sample consisted of PBMCs. These receptors all stem from a woman aged 40 to 50 in good health and CMV-seropositive. Both conserved end residues are part of each CDR3. Fields, in order: J gene, clone size, V gene, D gene, CDR3 protein, CDR3 DNA. D genes are given only for firm matches. Some rows mark clone size as missing; the rest say once, few, many or name a class of expanded clone.

TRBJ2-1 | few | TRBV5-6 | TRBD2 | CASSLGLAGVSNEQFF | TGTGCCAGCAGCTTAGGACTAGCGGGAGTATCCAATGAGCAGTTCTTC
TRBJ1-2 | few | TRBV19 | TRBD1 | CASSMGDSYGYTF | TGTGCCAGTAGTATGGGGGACAGCTATGGCTACACCTTC
TRBJ2-7 | . | TRBV9 | . | CASRYGNEQYF | TGTGCCAGCAGGTACGGGAACGAGCAGTACTTC
TRBJ2-7 | few | TRBV29-1 | . | CSVVQGAEQYF | TGCAGCGTTGTTCAGGGTGCCGAGCAGTACTTC
TRBJ2-3 | . | TRBV19 | . | CASRAGPAGDTQYF | TGTGCCAGTAGGGCAGGGCCGGCTGGGGATACGCAGTATTTT
TRBJ2-3 | . | TRBV7-3 | TRBD2 | CASSGSGSTDTQYF | TGTGCCAGCAGCGGTAGCGGGAGCACAGATACGCAGTATTTT
TRBJ2-2 | few | TRBV6-1 | . | CASSEGWGEATGELFF | TGTGCCAGCAGTGAGGGATGGGGGGAGGCCACCGGGGAGCTGTTTTTT
TRBJ2-2 | once | TRBV28 | . | CASSLGQNTGELFF | TGTGCCAGCAGTTTAGGACAGAACACCGGGGAGCTGTTTTTT
TRBJ1-5 | . | TRBV7-9 | TRBD1 | CASSLGLGAGGQPQHF | TGTGCCAGCAGCTTAGGCTTAGGGGCAGGGGGCCAGCCCCAGCATTTT
TRBJ1-1 | few | TRBV18 | TRBD1 | CASSPVTGSGTEAFF | TGTGCCAGCTCACCTGTGACAGGGTCGGGAACTGAAGCTTTCTTT
TRBJ2-7 | few | TRBV18 | . | CASSSGGAQYF | TGTGCCAGCTCATCCGGAGGGGCGCAGTACTTC
TRBJ1-2 | . | TRBV20-1 | . | CSASGDYGYTF | TGCAGTGCTAGTGGAGACTATGGCTACACCTTC
TRBJ1-4 | . | TRBV5-4 | . | CASSLAGATNEKLFF | TGTGCCAGCAGCTTGGCCGGTGCAACTAATGAAAAACTGTTTTTT
TRBJ1-2 | . | TRBV7-8 | TRBD1 | CASGQGTYGYTF | TGTGCCTCAGGACAGGGGACCTATGGCTACACCTTC
TRBJ1-2 | . | TRBV7-2 | TRBD1 | CASSLAGQGMGYGYTF | TGTGCCAGCAGCTTAGCAGGACAGGGGATGGGCTATGGCTACACCTTC
TRBJ2-7 | . | TRBV6-5 | . | CASSYQGRNEQYF | TGTGCCAGCAGTTACCAGGGGAGAAACGAGCAGTACTTC
TRBJ2-4 | . | TRBV5-4 | TRBD1 | CASSQDRTNIQYF | TGTGCCAGCAGCCAGGACAGGACAAACATTCAGTACTTC
TRBJ2-1 | . | TRBV4-2 | TRBD2 | CASSQDDVLAGGQFF | TGTGCCAGCAGCCAAGATGATGTACTAGCGGGAGGGCAGTTCTTC
TRBJ2-7 | . | TRBV5-1 | TRBD1 | CASSLAYGTGGHEQYF | TGCGCCAGCAGCTTGGCCTACGGGACAGGGGGCCACGAGCAGTACTTC
TRBJ1-1 | few | TRBV4-1 | . | CASSQVADMNTEAFF | TGCGCCAGCAGCCAAGTTGCAGACATGAACACTGAAGCTTTCTTT
TRBJ2-5 | . | TRBV5-6 | . | CASSLSPGRLQETQYF | TGTGCCAGCAGCTTGAGCCCTGGGCGTCTACAAGAGACCCAGTACTTC
TRBJ2-2 | once | TRBV21-1 | . | CASSNSTSGRADTGELFF | TGTGCCAGCAGCAATTCGACTAGCGGGAGGGCTGACACCGGGGAGCTGTTTTTT
TRBJ2-7 | . | TRBV7-9 | . | CASSRGLNEQYF | TGTGCCAGCAGCCGAGGGTTAAACGAGCAGTACTTC
TRBJ2-1 | . | TRBV7-2 | TRBD2 | CASSLSGGEQFF | TGTGCCAGCAGCTTATCGGGGGGTGAGCAGTTCTTC
TRBJ1-4 | . | TRBV5-1 | TRBD1 | CASSSHTGATNEKLFF | TGCGCCAGCAGCTCACATACAGGGGCAACTAATGAAAAACTGTTTTTT
TRBJ2-7 | . | TRBV28 | TRBD2 | CASSDYLAGGRVDEQYF | TGTGCCAGCAGCGATTACCTAGCGGGAGGAAGGGTAGACGAGCAGTACTTC
TRBJ2-7 | few | TRBV15 | . | CATSRDPDGNYEQYF | TGTGCCACCAGCAGAGACCCCGACGGGAACTACGAGCAGTACTTC
TRBJ2-3 | . | TRBV6-5 | . | CASRQGPITDTQYF | TGTGCCAGCAGACAGGGACCGATCACAGATACGCAGTATTTT
TRBJ1-1 | . | TRBV11-1 | . | CASTPGRGARNTEAFF | TGTGCCAGCACCCCAGGTCGGGGGGCGAGGAACACTGAAGCTTTCTTT
TRBJ1-2 | . | TRBV6-5 | . | CASSYSGIGYTF | TGTGCCAGCAGTTACTCGGGCATTGGCTACACCTTC
TRBJ1-2 | . | TRBV2 | . | CASTDRFGYTF | TGTGCCAGCACTGACAGGTTTGGCTACACCTTC
TRBJ2-7 | . | TRBV5-1 | . | CASSLGQGFYEQYF | TGCGCCAGCAGCTTGGGCCAGGGTTTCTACGAGCAGTACTTC
TRBJ2-3 | . | TRBV11-3 | . | CASSSPTARNTQYF | TGTGCCAGCAGCTCTCCGACGGCGAGGAATACGCAGTATTTT
TRBJ2-5 | . | TRBV6-5 | TRBD1 | CASSFRGRQETQYF | TGTGCCAGCAGCTTCAGGGGGCGGCAAGAGACCCAGTACTTC
TRBJ2-7 | . | TRBV7-2 | . | CASEGVSPEQYF | TGTGCCAGTGAGGGGGTCAGCCCCGAGCAGTACTTC
TRBJ2-2 | . | TRBV28 | TRBD2 | CASSLVTSGNTGELFF | TGTGCCAGCAGTTTAGTGACTAGCGGGAACACCGGGGAGCTGTTTTTT
TRBJ1-5 | . | TRBV30 | TRBD1 | CAWSVNTGVGGNQPQHF | TGTGCCTGGAGTGTAAATACAGGGGTAGGTGGCAATCAGCCCCAGCATTTT
TRBJ1-2 | . | TRBV28 | TRBD1 | CASNNPPGTGEFGYTF | TGTGCCAGCAATAACCCACCCGGGACAGGGGAATTCGGCTACACCTTC
TRBJ2-5 | . | TRBV27 | . | CASSLTAGVTQYF | TGTGCCAGCAGTTTAACGGCAGGGGTGACCCAGTACTTC
TRBJ2-1 | . | TRBV6-1 | TRBD2 | CASTPGLAGGPGEFF | TGTGCCAGCACGCCCGGACTAGCGGGGGGCCCAGGGGAGTTCTTC
TRBJ1-5 | . | TRBV29-1 | . | CSVLPGRGVAQHF | TGCAGCGTGCTCCCGGGGCGGGGGGTCGCCCAGCATTTT
TRBJ1-2 | . | TRBV6-5 | TRBD1 | CASTGTAVNYGYTF | TGTGCCAGCACCGGGACAGCAGTTAACTATGGCTACACCTTC
TRBJ2-5 | . | TRBV5-6 | TRBD2 | CASSLSQAGGFETQYF | TGTGCCAGCAGCTTATCACAAGCGGGAGGATTCGAGACCCAGTACTTC
TRBJ1-1 | . | TRBV10-3 | . | CAISVDSVNTEAFF | TGTGCCATCAGTGTAGACAGCGTGAACACTGAAGCTTTCTTT
TRBJ2-5 | . | TRBV2 | TRBD1 | CASRISRGQGNF | TGTGCCAGCAGGATCAGTAGGGGACAGGGGAACTTC
TRBJ2-6 | . | TRBV11-2 | TRBD1 | CASSFQGTGVHGANVLTF | TGTGCCAGCAGCTTCCAAGGGACAGGGGTTCATGGGGCCAACGTCCTGACTTTC
TRBJ2-3 | . | TRBV6-1 | TRBD2 | CASSEGDSGADTQYF | TGTGCCAGCAGTGAAGGGGATAGCGGGGCAGATACGCAGTATTTT
TRBJ1-1 | . | TRBV30 | . | CAWSRFIGTEAFF | TGTGCCTGGAGCCGTTTTATCGGGACTGAAGCTTTCTTT
TRBJ1-2 | . | TRBV19 | . | CASSILLTDLDGYTF | TGTGCCAGTAGTATCCTGTTGACAGATCTAGATGGCTACACCTTC
TRBJ1-1 | . | TRBV9 | . | CASSANERPMNTEAFF | TGTGCCAGCAGCGCCAATGAGCGACCTATGAACACTGAAGCTTTCTTT
TRBJ1-1 | . | TRBV5-4 | TRBD1 | CASSIIPGQGVSEAFF | TGTGCCAGCAGTATAATCCCGGGACAGGGGGTTTCTGAAGCTTTCTTT